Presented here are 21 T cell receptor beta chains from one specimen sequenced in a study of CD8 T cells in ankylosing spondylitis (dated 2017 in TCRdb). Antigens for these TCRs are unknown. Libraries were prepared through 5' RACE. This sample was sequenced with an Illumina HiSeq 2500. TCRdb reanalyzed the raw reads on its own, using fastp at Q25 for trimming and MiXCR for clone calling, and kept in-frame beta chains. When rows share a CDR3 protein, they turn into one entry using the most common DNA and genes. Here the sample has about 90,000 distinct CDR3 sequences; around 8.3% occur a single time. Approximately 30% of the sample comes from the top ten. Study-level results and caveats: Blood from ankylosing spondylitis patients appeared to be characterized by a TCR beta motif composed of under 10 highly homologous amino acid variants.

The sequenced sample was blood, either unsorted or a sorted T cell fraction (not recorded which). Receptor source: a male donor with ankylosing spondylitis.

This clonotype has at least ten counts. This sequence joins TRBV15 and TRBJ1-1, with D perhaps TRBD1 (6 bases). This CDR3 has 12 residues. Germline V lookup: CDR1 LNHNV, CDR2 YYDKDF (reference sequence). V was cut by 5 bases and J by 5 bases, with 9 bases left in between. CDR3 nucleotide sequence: TGTGCCACCAGCTTTAGGGGGACTGAAGCTTTCTTT. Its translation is CATSFRGTEAFF. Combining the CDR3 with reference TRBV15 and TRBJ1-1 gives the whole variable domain DAMVIQNPRYQVTQFGKPVTLSCSQTLNHNVMYWYQQKSSQAPKLLFHYYDKDFNNEADTPDNFQSRRPNTSFCFLDIRSPGLGDTAMYLCATSFRGTEAFFGQGTRLTVV.

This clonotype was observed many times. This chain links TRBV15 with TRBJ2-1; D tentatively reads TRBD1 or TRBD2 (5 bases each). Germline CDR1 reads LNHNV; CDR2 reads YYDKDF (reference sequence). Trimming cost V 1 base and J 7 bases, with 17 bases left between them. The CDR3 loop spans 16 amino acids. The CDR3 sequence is CATSRVSGPRGNEQFF. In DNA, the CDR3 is TGTGCCACCAGCAGAGTATCCGGGCCGAGGGGTAATGAGCAGTTCTTC.

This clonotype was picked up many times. CDR3 nucleotide sequence: TGTGCCAGCACTCCTCCCACTAGTATCAATGAGCAGTTCTTC. Its protein product is CASTPPTSINEQFF. The chain has TRBV5-6 and TRBJ2-1, with a tentative D call TRBD2 (5 bases). Germline V gene data show CDR1 as SGHDT and CDR2 as YYEEEE. The CDR3 consists of 14 residues. V lost 6 bases, J lost 6 bases, and 16 bases lay in between. Using reference TRBV5-6 and TRBJ2-1 for the parts outside the CDR3, the full variable domain is DAGVTQSPTHLIKTRGQQVTLRCSPKSGHDTVSWYQQALGQGPQFIFQYYEEEERQRGNFPDRFSGHQFPNYSSELNVNALLLGDSALYLCASTPPTSINEQFFGPGTRLTVL.

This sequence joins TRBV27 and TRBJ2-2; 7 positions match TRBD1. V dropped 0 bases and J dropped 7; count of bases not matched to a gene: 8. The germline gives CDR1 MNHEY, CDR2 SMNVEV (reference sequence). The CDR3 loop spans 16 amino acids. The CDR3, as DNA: TGTGCCAGCAGTTTATCCTCGACAGGGCTTAGCGGGGAGCTGTTTTTT. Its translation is CASSLSSTGLSGELFF.

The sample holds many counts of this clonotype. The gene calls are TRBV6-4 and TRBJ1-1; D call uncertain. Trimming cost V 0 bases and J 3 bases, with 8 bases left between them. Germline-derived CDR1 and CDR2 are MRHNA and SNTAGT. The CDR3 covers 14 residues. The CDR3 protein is CASSDSEEDTEAFF. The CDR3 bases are TGTGCCAGCAGTGACTCGGAGGAGGACACTGAAGCTTTCTTT.

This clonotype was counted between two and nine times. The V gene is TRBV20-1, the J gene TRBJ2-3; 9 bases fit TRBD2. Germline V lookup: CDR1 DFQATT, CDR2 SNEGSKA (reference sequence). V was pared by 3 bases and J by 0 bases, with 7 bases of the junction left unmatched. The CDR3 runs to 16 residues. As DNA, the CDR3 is TGCAGTGCTAGGGAGGGGAGCGGGAGGAGCACAGATACGCAGTATTTT. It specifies CSAREGSGRSTDTQYF.

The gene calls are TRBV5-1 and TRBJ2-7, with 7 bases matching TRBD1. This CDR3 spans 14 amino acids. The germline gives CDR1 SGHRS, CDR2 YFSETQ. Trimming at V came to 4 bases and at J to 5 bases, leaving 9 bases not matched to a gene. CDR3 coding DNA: TGCGCCAGCAGCATTTTCCGGGACAGCGACGAGCAGTACTTC. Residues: CASSIFRDSDEQYF.

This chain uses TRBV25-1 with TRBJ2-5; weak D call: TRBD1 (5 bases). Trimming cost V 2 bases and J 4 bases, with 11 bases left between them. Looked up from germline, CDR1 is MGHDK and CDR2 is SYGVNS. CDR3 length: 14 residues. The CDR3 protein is CASSEGQGIETQYF. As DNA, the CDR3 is TGTGCCAGCAGTGAAGGGCAGGGAATAGAGACCCAGTACTTC.

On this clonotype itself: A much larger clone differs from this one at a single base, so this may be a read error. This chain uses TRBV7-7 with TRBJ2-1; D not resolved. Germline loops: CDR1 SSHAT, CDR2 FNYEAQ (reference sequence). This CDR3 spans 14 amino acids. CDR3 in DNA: TGTGCCAGCAGCTTAGGTTCGGGTGACAATAAGCAGTTCTTC. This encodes CASSLGSGDNKQFF.

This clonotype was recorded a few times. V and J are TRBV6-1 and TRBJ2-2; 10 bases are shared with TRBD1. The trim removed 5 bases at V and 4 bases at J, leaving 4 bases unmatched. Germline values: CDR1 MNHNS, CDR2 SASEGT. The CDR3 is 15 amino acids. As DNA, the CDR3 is TGTGCCAGCAGTAAGGGGACAGGGGCCACCGGGGAGCTGTTTTTT. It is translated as CASSKGTGATGELFF.

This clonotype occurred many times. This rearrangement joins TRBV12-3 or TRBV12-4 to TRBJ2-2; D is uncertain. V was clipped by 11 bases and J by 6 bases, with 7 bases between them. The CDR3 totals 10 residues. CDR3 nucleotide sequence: TGTGCCTGGTACGCCGGGGAGCTGTTTTTT. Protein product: CAWYAGELFF.

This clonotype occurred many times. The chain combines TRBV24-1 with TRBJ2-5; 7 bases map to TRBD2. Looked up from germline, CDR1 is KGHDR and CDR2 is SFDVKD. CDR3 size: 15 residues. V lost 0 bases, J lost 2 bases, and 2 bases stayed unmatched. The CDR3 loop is CATSDLREVQETQYF. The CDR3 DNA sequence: TGTGCCACCAGTGATTTGCGGGAGGTACAAGAGACCCAGTACTTC.

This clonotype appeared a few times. CDR3 sequence: CASSSDSSGELFF. Written as DNA, the CDR3 is TGCGCCAGCAGCTCGGACAGCAGCGGGGAGCTGTTTTTT. V and J are TRBV5-1 and TRBJ2-2; D may be TRBD1 (6 bases). Germline assignment: CDR1 SGHRS and CDR2 YFSETQ. The CDR3 totals 13 residues. V lost 3 bases and J 7 bases, leaving 10 bases between the germline ends. The full variable domain, rest sourced from reference TRBV5-1 and TRBJ2-2, is KAGVTQTPRYLIKTRGQQVTLSCSPISGHRSVSWYQQTPGQGLQFLFEYFSETQRNKGNFPGRFSGRQFSNSRSEMNVSTLELGDSALYLCASSSDSSGELFFGEGSRLTVL.

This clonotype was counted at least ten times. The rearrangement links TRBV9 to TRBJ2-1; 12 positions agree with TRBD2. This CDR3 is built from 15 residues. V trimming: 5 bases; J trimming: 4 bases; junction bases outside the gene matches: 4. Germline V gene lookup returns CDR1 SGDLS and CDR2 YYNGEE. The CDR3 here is CASSDLAGGYNEQFF. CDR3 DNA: TGTGCCAGCAGTGATCTAGCGGGAGGGTACAATGAGCAGTTCTTC.

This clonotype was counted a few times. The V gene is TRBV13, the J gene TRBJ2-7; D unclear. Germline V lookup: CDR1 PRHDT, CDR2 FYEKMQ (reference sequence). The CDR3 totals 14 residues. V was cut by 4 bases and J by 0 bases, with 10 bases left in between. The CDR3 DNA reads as TGTGCCAGCAGCTCCCGGATCACCTCCTACGAGCAGTACTTC. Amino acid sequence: CASSSRITSYEQYF.

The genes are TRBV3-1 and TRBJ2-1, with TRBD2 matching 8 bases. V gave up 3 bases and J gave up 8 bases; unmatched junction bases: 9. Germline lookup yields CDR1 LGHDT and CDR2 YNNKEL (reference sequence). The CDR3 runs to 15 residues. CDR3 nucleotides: TGTGCCAGCAGCCAGGTCACGACGGGGGGGGATGAGCAGTTCTTC. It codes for CASSQVTTGGDEQFF.

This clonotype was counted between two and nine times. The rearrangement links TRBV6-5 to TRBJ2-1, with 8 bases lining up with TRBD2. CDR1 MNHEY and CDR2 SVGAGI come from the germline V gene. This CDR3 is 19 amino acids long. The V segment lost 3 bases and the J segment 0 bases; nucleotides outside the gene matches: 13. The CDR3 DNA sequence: TGTGCCAGCAGTTATAATAGGCGTAGCGGGGCCCTCTCCTACAATGAGCAGTTCTTC. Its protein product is CASSYNRRSGALSYNEQFF.

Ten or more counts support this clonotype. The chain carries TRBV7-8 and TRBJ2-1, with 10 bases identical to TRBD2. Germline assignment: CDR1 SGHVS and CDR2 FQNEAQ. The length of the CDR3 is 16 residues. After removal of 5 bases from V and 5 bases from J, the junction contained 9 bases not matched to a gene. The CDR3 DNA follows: TGTGCCAGCAGCCAAACCCCTAGCGGGAGAGACAATGAGCAGTTCTTC. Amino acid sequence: CASSQTPSGRDNEQFF.

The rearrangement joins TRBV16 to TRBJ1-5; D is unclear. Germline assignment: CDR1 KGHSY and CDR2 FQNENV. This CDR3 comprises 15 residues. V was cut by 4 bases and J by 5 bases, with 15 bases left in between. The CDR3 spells CASSPIMAGDQPQHF. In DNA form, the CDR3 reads TGTGCCAGCAGCCCCATCATGGCAGGCGATCAGCCCCAGCATTTT.

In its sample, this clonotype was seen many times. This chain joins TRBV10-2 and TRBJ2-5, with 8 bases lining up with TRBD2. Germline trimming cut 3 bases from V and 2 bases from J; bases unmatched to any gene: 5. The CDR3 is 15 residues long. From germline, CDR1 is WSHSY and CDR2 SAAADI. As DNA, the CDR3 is TGCGCCAGCAGTGAAACTAGCGGCCTGCAAGAGACCCAGTACTTC. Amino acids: CASSETSGLQETQYF.

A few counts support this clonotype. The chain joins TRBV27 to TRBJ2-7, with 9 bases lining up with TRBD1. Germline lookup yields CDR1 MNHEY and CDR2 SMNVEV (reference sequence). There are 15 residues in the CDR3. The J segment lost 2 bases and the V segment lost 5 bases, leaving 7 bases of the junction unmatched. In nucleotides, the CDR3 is TGTGCCAGCAGTCCCGGGACAGGGTCGGCCTACGAGCAGTACTTC. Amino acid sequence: CASSPGTGSAYEQYF.